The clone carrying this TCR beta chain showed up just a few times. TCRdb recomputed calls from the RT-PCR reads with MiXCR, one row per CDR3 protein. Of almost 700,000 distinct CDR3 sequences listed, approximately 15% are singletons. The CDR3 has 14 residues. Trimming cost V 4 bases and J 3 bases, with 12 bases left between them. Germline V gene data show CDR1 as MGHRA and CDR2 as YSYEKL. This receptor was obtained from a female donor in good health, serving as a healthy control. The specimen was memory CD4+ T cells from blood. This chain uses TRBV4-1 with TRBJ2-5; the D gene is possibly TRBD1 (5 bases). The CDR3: CASSPMGQEETQYF. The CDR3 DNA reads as TGCGCCAGCAGCCCCATGGGGCAGGAAGAGACCCAGTACTTC.